These T cell receptor beta chains were read from a single sample in a study of cytomegalovirus exposure and HLA in healthy donors. Clones were sequenced by immunoSEQ multiplex PCR, and TCRdb holds only the in-frame ones, with some missing. The sample includes about 270,000 clones, around 86% of them seen just once. The sample taken for sequencing was PBMCs. These receptors all come from a woman under 30 in good health and CMV-seronegative. Both conserved end residues are part of each CDR3. The D gene is left open where the match is weak. A row's size may be missing; if present it is once, few, many or a size class.

.	.	TRBJ2-5	TRBV6-6	TGTGCCAGCAGTTCATCAGAGACCCAGTACTTC	CASSSSETQYF
.	.	TRBJ1-6	TRBV5-1	TGCGCCAGCAGCTCCTCGGGACACAATAATTCACCCCTCCACTTT	CASSSSGHNNSPLHF
TRBD1	.	TRBJ1-1	TRBV5-4	TGTGCCAGCTTCAGGGGGCGAGACACTGAAGCTTTCTTT	CASFRGRDTEAFF
TRBD1	.	TRBJ2-7	TRBV4-1	TGCGCCAGCAGCCAAGGACAGGGGCCCCATCTCGAGCAGTACTTC	CASSQGQGPHLEQYF
.	.	TRBJ1-1	TRBV9	TGTGCCAGCAGCGCTCCAAGAGCCACTGAAGCTTTCTTT	CASSAPRATEAFF
.	.	TRBJ2-3	TRBV27	TGTGCCAGCAGTCTAAACGGGGGGCGCGGCACAGATACGCAGTATTTT	CASSLNGGRGTDTQYF
TRBD1	.	TRBJ1-2	TRBV6-4	TGTGCCAGCAGTGACCAACAGGGGGCTGATGGCTACACCTTC	CASSDQQGADGYTF
TRBD1	few	TRBJ1-1	TRBV30	TGTGCCTGGACCCGCGCCCGGGACAGGGCAGTCACTGAAGCTTTCTTT	CAWTRARDRAVTEAFF
.	.	TRBJ1-5	TRBV6-6	TGTGCCAGTGCGCTCCCTGGCGGTCAGCCCCAGCATTTT	CASALPGGQPQHF
.	.	TRBJ1-3	TRBV11-3	TGTGCCAGCAGCTTTTCATTCCGGAGCTCTGGAAACACCATATATTTT	CASSFSFRSSGNTIYF
TRBD2	.	TRBJ2-1	TRBV6-5	TGTGCCAGCAGTTACGGCCTAGCGGACTACAATGAGCAGTTCTTC	CASSYGLADYNEQFF
.	.	TRBJ2-2	TRBV30	TGTGCCTGGACCGGGGGGCGGGAGAACACCGGGGAGCTGTTTTTT	CAWTGGRENTGELFF
.	.	TRBJ2-2	TRBV10-3	TGTGCCATCAGTGGGATGAGGCGAGAACTAGCGAACACCGGGGAGCTGTTTTTT	CAISGMRRELANTGELFF
.	.	TRBJ2-7	TRBV27	TGTGCCAGCAGCGGGGGTTGGGTTTGGCAGGGATCCTCCTACGAGCAGTACTTC	CASSGGWVWQGSSYEQYF
.	.	TRBJ1-1	TRBV30	TGTGCCTGGAGTCGAGGGTCGGCGAACACTGAAGCTTTCTTT	CAWSRGSANTEAFF
.	once	TRBJ1-5	TRBV19	TGTGCCAGTAGTAAGACAGATAGCAATCAGCCCCAGCATTTT	CASSKTDSNQPQHF
TRBD2	.	TRBJ2-7	TRBV5-1	TGCGCCAGCAGCTTGGCGGCGGGAGGGCCTGCCGAGCAGTACTTC	CASSLAAGGPAEQYF
.	.	TRBJ1-2	TRBV28	TGTGCCAGCAGTTTAGAGGGGGTGAGGGGCTACACCTTC	CASSLEGVRGYTF
.	few	TRBJ2-1	TRBV10-1	TGCGCCAGCAGGAGACAAGGCCGAGCTGAGCAGTTCTTC	CASRRQGRAEQFF
.	.	TRBJ2-1	TRBV7-2	TGTGCCAGCAGCTTAGGGGCAGGGCGTATGGATGAGCAGTTCTTC	CASSLGAGRMDEQFF
.	.	TRBJ2-1	TRBV2	TGTGCCAGCAGTGAAAGGGCGACTAGGGTTGAGCAGTTCTTC	CASSERATRVEQFF
TRBD1	.	TRBJ1-5	TRBV5-1	TGCGCCAGCAGCTCGGGACAGGGAGGCAATCAGCCCCAGCATTTT	CASSSGQGGNQPQHF
TRBD2	.	TRBJ2-1	TRBV5-1	TGCGCCAGCAGCCGCGGGGGGAGCTCCTACAATGAGCAGTTCTTC	CASSRGGSSYNEQFF
.	.	TRBJ2-7	TRBV4-3	TGCGCCAGCAGCCAACGGGCAGGGGTATCCTACGAGCAGTACTTC	CASSQRAGVSYEQYF
.	.	TRBJ1-1	TRBV9	TGTGCCAGCAGCGACCCTGGGGGGGTGAACACTGAAGCTTTCTTT	CASSDPGGVNTEAFF
.	.	TRBJ1-5	TRBV7-2	TGTGCCAGCAGCGCTAGTATGGGCAATCAGCCCCAGCATTTT	CASSASMGNQPQHF
TRBD1	once	TRBJ1-2	TRBV5-4	TGTGCCAGCAGCTTGGGGGGCAGGGGGCGCGGTGGCTACACCTTC	CASSLGGRGRGGYTF
.	.	TRBJ2-7	TRBV27	TGTGCCAGCAGTTTTTGGCAGGGCAGCGACGAGCAGTACTTC	CASSFWQGSDEQYF
TRBD1	once	TRBJ2-7	TRBV28	TGTGCCAGCAGCCCCCCCGGGACAGGGATCTACGAGCAGTACTTC	CASSPPGTGIYEQYF
.	once	TRBJ1-2	TRBV6-5	TGTGCCAGCAGTTATGCCAGAAACTATGGCTACACCTTC	CASSYARNYGYTF
TRBD1	.	TRBJ1-5	TRBV19	TGTGCCAGTAGTTCCGGGACAGGGGGCCGCTATCAGCCCCAGCATTTT	CASSSGTGGRYQPQHF